This T cell receptor beta chain appears in the sequencing data of a study of T cells expressing NK-cell markers. After re-calling the 5' RACE reads, TCRdb lists one entry per CDR3 protein, DNA absent. In total, the table holds 140,000 or so distinct CDR3 sequences. The CDR3 length is 14 residues. On this clonotype itself: Its antigen is unknown.

Notes on the study in general: Among CD8+ T cells from several donors, dominant NKG2C+ clonotypes accounted for roughly 1.0-8%.

This TCR was recovered from a man younger than 35 in good health. Sequenced input: blood T cells: a sorted CD56 or NKG2C T cell subset, CD4+ or CD8+ T cells, or bulk PBMC T cells (not recorded which). The chain employs TRBV12-3 or TRBV12-4 and TRBJ1-1; TCRdb lists TRBD1, though no DNA is available to test this call. CDR3 loop: CASRAQGLHTEAFF.